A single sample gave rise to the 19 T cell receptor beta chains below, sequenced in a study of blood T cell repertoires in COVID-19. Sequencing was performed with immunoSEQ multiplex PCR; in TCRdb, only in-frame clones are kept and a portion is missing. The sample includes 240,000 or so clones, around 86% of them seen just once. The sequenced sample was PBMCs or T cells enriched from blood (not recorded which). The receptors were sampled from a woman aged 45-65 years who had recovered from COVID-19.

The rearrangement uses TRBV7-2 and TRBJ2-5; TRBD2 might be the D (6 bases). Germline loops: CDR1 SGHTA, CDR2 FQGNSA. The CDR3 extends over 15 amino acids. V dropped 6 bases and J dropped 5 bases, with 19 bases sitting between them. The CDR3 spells CASRTPGPRGETQYF. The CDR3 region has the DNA TGTGCCAGCAGGACCCCGGGGCCCCGGGGGGAGACCCAGTACTTC.

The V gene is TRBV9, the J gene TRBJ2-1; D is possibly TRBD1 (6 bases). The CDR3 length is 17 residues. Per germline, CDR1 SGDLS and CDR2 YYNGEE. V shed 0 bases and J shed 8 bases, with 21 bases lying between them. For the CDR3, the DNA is TGTGCCAGCAGCGTAGGAGGTTTGAGGCGAAAGGGGGATGAGCAGTTCTTC. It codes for CASSVGGLRRKGDEQFF.

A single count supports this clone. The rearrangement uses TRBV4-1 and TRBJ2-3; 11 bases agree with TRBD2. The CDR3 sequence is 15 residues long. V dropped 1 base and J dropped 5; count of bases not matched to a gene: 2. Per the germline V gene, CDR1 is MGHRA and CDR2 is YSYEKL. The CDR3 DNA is TGCGCCAGCAGCCAAGTCCTAGCGGGAGGAGATACGCAGTATTTT. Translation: CASSQVLAGGDTQYF.

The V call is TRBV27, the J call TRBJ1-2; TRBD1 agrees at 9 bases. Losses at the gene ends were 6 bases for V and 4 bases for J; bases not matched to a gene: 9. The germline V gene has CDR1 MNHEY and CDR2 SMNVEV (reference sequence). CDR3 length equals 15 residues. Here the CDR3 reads CASSPGQGITYGYTF. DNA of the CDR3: TGTGCCAGCAGCCCCGGACAGGGGATAACCTATGGCTACACCTTC.

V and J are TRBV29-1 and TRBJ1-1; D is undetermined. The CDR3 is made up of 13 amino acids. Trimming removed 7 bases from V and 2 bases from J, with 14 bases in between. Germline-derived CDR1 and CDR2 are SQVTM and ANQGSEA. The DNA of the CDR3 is TGCAGCGCCGCCTTGACGGGAAACACTGAAGCTTTCTTT. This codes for CSAALTGNTEAFF.

The CDR3 is CASSRTGSKETQYF. DNA for the CDR3: TGTGCCAGCAGTAGGACAGGCTCCAAGGAGACCCAGTACTTC. The chain uses TRBV3-1 (or the pseudogene TRBV3-2) and TRBJ2-5; 7 nucleotides align to TRBD1. The CDR3 loop spans 14 amino acids. CDR1 LGHDT and CDR2 YNNKEL come from the germline V gene (reference sequence). Unmatched junction bases numbered 9, after V lost 6 bases and J lost 5 bases.

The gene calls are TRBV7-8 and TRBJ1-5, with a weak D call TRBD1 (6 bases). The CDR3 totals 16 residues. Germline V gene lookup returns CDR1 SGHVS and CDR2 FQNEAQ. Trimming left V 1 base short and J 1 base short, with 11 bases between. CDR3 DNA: TGTGCCAGCAGCTTAGGTTGGGGGCTGAGCAATCAGCCCCAGCATTTT. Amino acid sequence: CASSLGWGLSNQPQHF.

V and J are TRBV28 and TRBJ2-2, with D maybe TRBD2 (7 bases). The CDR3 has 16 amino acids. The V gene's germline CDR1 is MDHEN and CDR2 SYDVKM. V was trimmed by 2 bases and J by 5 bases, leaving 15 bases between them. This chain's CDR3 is CASSLDRGAMTGELFF. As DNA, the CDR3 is TGTGCCAGCAGTTTAGATCGGGGGGCGATGACCGGGGAGCTGTTTTTT.

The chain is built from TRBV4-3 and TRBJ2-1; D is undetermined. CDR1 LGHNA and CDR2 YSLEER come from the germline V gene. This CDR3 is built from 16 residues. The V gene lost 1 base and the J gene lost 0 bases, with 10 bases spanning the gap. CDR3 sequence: CASSQAYSGSYNEQFF. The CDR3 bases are TGCGCCAGCAGCCAAGCATACTCCGGCTCCTACAATGAGCAGTTCTTC.

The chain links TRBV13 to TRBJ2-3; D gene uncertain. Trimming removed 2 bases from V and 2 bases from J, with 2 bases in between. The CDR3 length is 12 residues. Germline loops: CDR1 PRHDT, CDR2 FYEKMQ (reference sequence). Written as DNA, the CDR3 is TGTGCCAGCAGCTTACTCACAGATACGCAGTATTTT. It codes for CASSLLTDTQYF. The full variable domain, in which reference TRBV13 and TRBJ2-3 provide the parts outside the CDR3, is AAGVIQSPRHLIKEKRETATLKCYPIPRHDTVYWYQQGPGQDPQFLISFYEKMQSDKGSIPDRFSAQQFSDYHSELNMSSLELGDSALYFCASSLLTDTQYFGPGTRLTVL.

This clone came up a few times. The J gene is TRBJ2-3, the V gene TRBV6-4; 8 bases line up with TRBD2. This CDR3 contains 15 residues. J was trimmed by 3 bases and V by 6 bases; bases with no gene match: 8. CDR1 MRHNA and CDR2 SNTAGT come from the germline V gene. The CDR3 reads CASSIDGGATDTQYF. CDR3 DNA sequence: TGTGCCAGCAGCATTGACGGGGGGGCAACAGATACGCAGTATTTT.

CDR3 loop: CASSAWDRAAGETQYF. CDR3 sequence (DNA): TGTGCCAGCTCAGCTTGGGACAGGGCTGCGGGGGAGACCCAGTACTTC. The V call is TRBV18, the J call TRBJ2-5, with TRBD1 matching 9 bases. The CDR3 runs 16 residues. CDR1 and CDR2 (germline): KGHSH, LQKENI. The V segment lost 5 bases and the J segment 5 bases; nucleotides outside the gene matches: 12. Full variable domain (missing parts from reference TRBV18 and TRBJ2-5): NAGVMQNPRHLVRRRGQEARLRCSPMKGHSHVYWYRQLPEEGLKFMVYLQKENIIDESGMPKERFSAEFPKEGPSILRIQQVVRGDSAAYFCASSAWDRAAGETQYFGPGTRLLVL.

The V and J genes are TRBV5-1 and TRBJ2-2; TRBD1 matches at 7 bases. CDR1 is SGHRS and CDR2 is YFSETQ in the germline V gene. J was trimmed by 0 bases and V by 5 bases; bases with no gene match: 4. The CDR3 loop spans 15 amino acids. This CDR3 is CASRDRTANTGELFF. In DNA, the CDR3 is TGCGCCAGCAGGGACAGGACGGCGAACACCGGGGAGCTGTTTTTT.

The CDR3 here is CASTIGGRGYTEAFF. The CDR3, as DNA: TGTGCCAGTACCATCGGGGGAAGGGGATATACTGAAGCTTTCTTT. The V gene is TRBV19, the J gene TRBJ1-1; D is perhaps TRBD1 (5 bases). Germline CDR1 and CDR2: LNHDA and SQIVND (reference sequence). The V end lost 7 bases, the J end lost 5 bases, and 20 bases lay between the germline ends. The CDR3 runs 15 residues.

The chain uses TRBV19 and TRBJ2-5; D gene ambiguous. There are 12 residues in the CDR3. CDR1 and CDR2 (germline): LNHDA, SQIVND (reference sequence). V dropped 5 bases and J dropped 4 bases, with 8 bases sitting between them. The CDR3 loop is CASSGPRETQYF. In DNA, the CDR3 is TGTGCCAGTAGTGGGCCCCGAGAGACCCAGTACTTC.

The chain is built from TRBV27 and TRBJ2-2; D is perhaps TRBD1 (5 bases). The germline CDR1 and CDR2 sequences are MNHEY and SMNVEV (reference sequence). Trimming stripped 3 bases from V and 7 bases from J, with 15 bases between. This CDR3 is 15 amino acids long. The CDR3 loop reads CASSFMAGWRGELFF. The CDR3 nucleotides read TGTGCCAGCAGTTTTATGGCAGGGTGGCGCGGGGAGCTGTTTTTT.

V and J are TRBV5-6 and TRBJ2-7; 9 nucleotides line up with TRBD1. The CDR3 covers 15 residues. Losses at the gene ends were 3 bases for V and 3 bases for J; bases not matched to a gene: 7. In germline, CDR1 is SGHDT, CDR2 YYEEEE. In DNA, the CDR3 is TGTGCCAGCAGCTCGGTAAGGACAGGGGACTACGAGCAGTACTTC. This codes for CASSSVRTGDYEQYF.

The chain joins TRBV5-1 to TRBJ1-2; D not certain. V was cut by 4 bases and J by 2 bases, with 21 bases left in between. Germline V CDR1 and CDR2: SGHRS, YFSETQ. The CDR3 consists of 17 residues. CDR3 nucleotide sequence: TGCGCCAGCAGCCTGGGGTATCTGGGCGCTACCAACTATGGCTACACCTTC. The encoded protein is CASSLGYLGATNYGYTF.

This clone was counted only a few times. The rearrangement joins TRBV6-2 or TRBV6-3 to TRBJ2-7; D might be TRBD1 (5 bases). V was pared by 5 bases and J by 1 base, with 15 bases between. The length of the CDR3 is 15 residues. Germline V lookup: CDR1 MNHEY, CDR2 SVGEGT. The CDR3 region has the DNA TGTGCCAGCAGTGACGGACATGCCCTTTCCTACGAGCAGTACTTC. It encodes CASSDGHALSYEQYF.